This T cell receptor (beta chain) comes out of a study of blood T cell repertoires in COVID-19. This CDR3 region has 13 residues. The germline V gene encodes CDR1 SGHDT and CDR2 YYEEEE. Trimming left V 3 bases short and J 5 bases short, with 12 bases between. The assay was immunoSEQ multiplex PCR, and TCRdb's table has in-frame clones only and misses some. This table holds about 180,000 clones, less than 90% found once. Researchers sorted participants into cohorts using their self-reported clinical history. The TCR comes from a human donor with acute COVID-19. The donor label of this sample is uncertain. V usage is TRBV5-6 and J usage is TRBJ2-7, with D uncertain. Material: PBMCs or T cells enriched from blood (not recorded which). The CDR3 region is CASSWVGGHEQYF. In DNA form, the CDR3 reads TGTGCCAGCAGCTGGGTGGGTGGGCACGAGCAGTACTTC.